This TCR beta chain comes out of a study of regulatory T cells in long-lasting Graves disease. Time point described: persistent/refractory GD, antithyroid drugs over 5 years with positive TRAb. RNA isolated from PBMCs was used to make the TCR library. This clonotype has a count of ten or more. Arm-PCR of CDR3 regions with iRepertoire HTBI primers generated TCR beta libraries. TCRdb passed the multiplex PCR reads through MiXCR, listing each CDR3 protein once. The sample consists of about 310,000 distinct CDR3 sequences, around 23% of them appearing once. CDR3 size: 14 residues. The V segment lost 4 bases and the J segment 4 bases; nucleotides outside the gene matches: 4. CDR1 is MDHEN and CDR2 is SYDVKM in the germline V gene.

The gene calls are TRBV28 and TRBJ2-5; TRBD2 aligns across 9 bases. The clonotype comes from a female donor with Graves disease. The sequencing here drew on peripheral blood mononuclear cells (PBMCs), taken when the disease was refractory, from a patient treated with antithyroid drugs. CDR3: CASSSRGGLETQYF. The CDR3 nucleotides are TGTGCCAGCAGTTCGCGGGGGGGGCTAGAGACCCAGTACTTC.